This T cell receptor beta chain stems from a study of cytomegalovirus exposure and HLA in healthy donors. For this clone: Its antigen remains unknown.

Whole-study results and caveats: An analysis that was carried out later associated 15,000 to 20,000 TCR beta sequences with HLA alleles at 0.05 false discovery rate.

A multiplex PCR was run with 60 Vbeta primers and 13 Jbeta primers. Study processing details: Approximately 73 million unique TCR beta chains, roughly 10 million shared, were counted in a later analysis. Libraries were prepared by immunoSEQ multiplex PCR; TCRdb keeps only in-frame clonotypes and omits some of them. V and J calls and clone size are copied from that table; D and trimming were computed from the DNA. The profile shows over 55,000 clones, 60% to 70% of them singletons. The sequence was obtained from a middle-aged man in good health and CMV-seropositive. Sample: PBMCs.

The CDR3 is CASSLTGTRDEQFF. The CDR3 nucleotides read TGTGCCAGCAGCTTAACAGGAACAAGGGATGAGCAGTTCTTC. The chain uses TRBV7-9 and TRBJ2-1; weak D call: TRBD1 (5 bases). Germline V gives CDR1 SEHNR, CDR2 FQNEAQ (reference sequence). V shed 2 bases and J shed 8 bases, with 13 bases lying between them. The CDR3 has 14 residues. The entire variable domain, with the rest obtained from reference TRBV7-9 and TRBJ2-1, is as follows: DTGVSQNPRHKITKRGQNVTFRCDPISEHNRLYWYRQTLGQGPEFLTYFQNEAQLEKSRLLSDRFSAERPKGSFSTLEIQRTEQGDSAMYLCASSLTGTRDEQFFGPGTRLTVL.